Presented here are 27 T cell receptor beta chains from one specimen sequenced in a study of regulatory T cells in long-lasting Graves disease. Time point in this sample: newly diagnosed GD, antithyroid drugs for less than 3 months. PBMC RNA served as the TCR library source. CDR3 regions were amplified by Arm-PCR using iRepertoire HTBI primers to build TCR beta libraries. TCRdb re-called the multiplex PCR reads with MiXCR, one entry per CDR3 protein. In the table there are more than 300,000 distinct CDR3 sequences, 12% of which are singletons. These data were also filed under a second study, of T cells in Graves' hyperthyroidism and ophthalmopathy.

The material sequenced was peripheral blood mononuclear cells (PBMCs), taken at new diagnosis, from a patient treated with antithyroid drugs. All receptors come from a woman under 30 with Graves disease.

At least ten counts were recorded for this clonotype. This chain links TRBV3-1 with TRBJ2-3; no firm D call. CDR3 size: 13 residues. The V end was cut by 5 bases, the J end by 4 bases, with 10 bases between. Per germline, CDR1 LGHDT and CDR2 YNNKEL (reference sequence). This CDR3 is CASSGTGPDTQYF. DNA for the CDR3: TGTGCCAGCAGCGGCACTGGCCCAGATACGCAGTATTTT.

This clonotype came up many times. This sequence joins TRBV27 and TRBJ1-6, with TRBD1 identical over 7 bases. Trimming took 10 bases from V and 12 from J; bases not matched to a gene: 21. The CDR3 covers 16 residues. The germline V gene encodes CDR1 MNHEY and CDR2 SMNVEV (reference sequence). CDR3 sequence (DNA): TGTGCCACCCCGCTGGTGTCAGGACAGGTCGAGGGACCCCTCCACTTT. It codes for CATPLVSGQVEGPLHF.

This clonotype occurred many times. The CDR3 sequence is CASSSGQGEKLFF. Here the CDR3 DNA reads TGTGCCAGCAGCTCGGGACAGGGTGAAAAACTGTTTTTT. The chain employs TRBV11-2 and TRBJ1-4, with TRBD1 identical over 9 bases. CDR3 length: 13 amino acids. The V gene end was trimmed by 4 bases and the J gene end by 7 bases; junction bases not matched to a gene: 1. Germline lookup yields CDR1 SGHAT and CDR2 FQNNGV.

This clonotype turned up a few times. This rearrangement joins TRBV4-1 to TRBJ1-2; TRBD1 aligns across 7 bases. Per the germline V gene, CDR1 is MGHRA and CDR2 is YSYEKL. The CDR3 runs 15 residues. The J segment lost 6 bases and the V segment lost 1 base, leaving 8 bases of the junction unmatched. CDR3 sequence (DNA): TGCGCCAGCAGCCAAGTGAGCAGGGGGAATCATGGCTACACCTTC. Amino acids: CASSQVSRGNHGYTF.

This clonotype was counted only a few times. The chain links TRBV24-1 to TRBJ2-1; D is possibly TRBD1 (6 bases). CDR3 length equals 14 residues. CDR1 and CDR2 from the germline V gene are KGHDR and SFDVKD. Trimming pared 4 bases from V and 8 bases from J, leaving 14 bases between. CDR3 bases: TGTGCCACCAGTGACCCAGGGGTTAACGATGAGCAGTTCTTC. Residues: CATSDPGVNDEQFF.

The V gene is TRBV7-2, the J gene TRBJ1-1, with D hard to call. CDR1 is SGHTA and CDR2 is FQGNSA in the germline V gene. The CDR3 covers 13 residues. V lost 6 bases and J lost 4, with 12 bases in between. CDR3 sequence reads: CASRSQGRTEAFF. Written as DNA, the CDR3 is TGTGCCAGCAGGTCCCAAGGACGCACTGAAGCTTTCTTT.

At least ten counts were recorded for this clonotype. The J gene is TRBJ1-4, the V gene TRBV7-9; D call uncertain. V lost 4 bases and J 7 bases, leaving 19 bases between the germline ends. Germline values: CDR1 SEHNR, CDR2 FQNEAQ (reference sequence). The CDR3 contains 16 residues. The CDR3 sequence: CASSSLRGSVGEKLFF. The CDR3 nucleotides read TGTGCCAGCAGCTCCTTACGGGGTTCTGTCGGTGAAAAACTGTTTTTT.

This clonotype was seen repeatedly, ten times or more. The CDR3 sequence: CASSLGPPNTGELFF. CDR3 sequence (DNA): TGTGCCAGCAGCTTAGGCCCCCCGAACACCGGGGAGCTGTTTTTT. The V call is TRBV7-2, the J call TRBJ2-2; the D is unclear. Germline V gene sequence: CDR1 SGHTA, CDR2 FQGNSA. The germline V and J ends were trimmed by 1 base and 0 bases, with 6 bases remaining between them. CDR3 length: 15 residues.

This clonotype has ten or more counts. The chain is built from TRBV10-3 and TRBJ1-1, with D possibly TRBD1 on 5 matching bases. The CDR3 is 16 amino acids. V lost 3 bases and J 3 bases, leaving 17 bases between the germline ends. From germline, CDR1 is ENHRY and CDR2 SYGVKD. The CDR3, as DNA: TGTGCCATCAGTGACGGCAACTGGGGGAGGGACACTGAAGCTTTCTTT. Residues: CAISDGNWGRDTEAFF.

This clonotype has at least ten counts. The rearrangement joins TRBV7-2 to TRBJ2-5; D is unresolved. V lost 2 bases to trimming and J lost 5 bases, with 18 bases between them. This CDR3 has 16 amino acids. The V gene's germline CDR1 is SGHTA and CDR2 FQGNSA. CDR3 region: CASSLNPPWQTETQYF. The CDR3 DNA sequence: TGTGCCAGCAGCTTAAACCCCCCGTGGCAGACGGAGACCCAGTACTTC.

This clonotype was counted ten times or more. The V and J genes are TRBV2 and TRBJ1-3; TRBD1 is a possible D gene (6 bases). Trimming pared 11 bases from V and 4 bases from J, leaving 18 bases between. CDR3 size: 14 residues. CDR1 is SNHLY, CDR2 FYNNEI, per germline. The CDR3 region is CAGGGGARGNTIYF. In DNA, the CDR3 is TGTGCCGGTGGTGGGGGCGCAAGGGGAAACACCATATATTTT.

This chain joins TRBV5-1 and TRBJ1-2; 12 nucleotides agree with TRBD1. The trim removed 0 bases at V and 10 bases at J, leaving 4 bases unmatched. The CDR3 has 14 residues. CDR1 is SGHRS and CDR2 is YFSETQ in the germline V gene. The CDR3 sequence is CASSLVRDRGPYTF. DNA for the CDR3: TGCGCCAGCAGCTTGGTCCGGGACAGGGGGCCCTACACCTTC.

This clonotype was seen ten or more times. The CDR3 here is CASTSGRGLANTQYF. CDR3 nucleotide sequence: TGTGCCAGCACCTCGGGTCGGGGACTAGCAAATACGCAGTATTTT. This sequence joins TRBV12-3 or TRBV12-4 and TRBJ2-3, with TRBD2 matching 9 bases. The CDR3 consists of 15 residues. V was pared by 7 bases and J by 7 bases, with 12 bases of the junction left unmatched.

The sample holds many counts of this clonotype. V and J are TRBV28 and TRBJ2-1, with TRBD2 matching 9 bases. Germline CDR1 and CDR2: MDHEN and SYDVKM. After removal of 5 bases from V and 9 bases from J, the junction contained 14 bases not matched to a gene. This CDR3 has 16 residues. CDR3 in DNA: TGTGCCAGCAGTAGGACGATAGCGGGAGAAGGAATTGAGCAGTTCTTC. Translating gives CASSRTIAGEGIEQFF. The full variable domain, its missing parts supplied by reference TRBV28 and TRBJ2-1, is DVKVTQSSRYLVKRTGEKVFLECVQDMDHENMFWYRQDPGLGLRLIYFSYDVKMKEKGDIPEGYSVSREKKERFSLILESASTNQTSMYLCASSRTIAGEGIEQFFGPGTRLTVL.

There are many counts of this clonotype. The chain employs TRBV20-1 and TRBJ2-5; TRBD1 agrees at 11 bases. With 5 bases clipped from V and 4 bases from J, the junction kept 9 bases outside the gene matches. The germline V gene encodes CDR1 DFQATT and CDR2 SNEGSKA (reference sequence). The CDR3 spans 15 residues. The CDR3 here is CSAPKPGQGVETQYF. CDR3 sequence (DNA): TGCAGTGCTCCTAAACCGGGACAGGGGGTAGAGACCCAGTACTTC.

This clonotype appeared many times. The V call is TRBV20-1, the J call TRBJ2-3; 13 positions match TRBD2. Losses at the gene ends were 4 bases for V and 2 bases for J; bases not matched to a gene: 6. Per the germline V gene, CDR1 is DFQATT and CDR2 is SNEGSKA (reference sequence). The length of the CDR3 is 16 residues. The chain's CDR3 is CSAIGGLAGDTDTQYF. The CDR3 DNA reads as TGCAGTGCTATCGGCGGACTAGCGGGGGACACAGATACGCAGTATTTT.

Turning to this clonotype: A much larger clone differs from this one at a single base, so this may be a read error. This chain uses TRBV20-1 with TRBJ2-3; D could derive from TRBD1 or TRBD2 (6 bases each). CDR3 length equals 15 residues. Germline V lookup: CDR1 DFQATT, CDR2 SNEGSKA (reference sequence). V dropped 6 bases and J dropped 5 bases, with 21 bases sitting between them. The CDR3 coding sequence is TGCAGTGCCCCCATGCTAGCGAGGGGGGTAGATACGCAGTATTTT. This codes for CSAPMLARGVDTQYF.

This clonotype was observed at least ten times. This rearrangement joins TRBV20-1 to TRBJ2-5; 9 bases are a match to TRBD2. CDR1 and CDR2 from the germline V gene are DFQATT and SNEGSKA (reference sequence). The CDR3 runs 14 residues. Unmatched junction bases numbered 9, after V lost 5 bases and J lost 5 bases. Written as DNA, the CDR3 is TGCAGTGCTCTTAGCGGGAGCGCGGGGGAGACCCAGTACTTC. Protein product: CSALSGSAGETQYF.

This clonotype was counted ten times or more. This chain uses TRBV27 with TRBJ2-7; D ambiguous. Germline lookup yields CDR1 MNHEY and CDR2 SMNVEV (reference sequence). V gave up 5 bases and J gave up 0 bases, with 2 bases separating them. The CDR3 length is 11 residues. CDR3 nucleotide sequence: TGTGCCAGCAGTCCCTCCTACGAGCAGTACGTC. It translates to CASSPSYEQYV.

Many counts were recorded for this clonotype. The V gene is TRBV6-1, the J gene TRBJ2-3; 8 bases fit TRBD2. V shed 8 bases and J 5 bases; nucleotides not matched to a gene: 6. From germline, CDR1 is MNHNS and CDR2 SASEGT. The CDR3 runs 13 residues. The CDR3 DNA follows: TGTGCCAGCGGGCGGGGGGCCGGAGATACGCAGTATTTT. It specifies CASGRGAGDTQYF.

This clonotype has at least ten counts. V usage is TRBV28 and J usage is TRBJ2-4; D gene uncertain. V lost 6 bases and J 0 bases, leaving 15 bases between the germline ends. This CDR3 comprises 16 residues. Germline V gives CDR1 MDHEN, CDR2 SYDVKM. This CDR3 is CASSRPSDLAKNIQYF. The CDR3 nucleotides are TGTGCCAGCAGCCGCCCATCCGATCTAGCCAAAAACATTCAGTACTTC.

CDR3 sequence (DNA): TGTGCCAGCAGCTTGGTAGGAGATGAAGAGACCCAGTACTTC. Its translation is CASSLVGDEETQYF. This chain connects TRBV5-4 to TRBJ2-5; D is ambiguous. The CDR3 totals 14 residues. The germline V and J ends were trimmed by 0 bases and 3 bases, with 9 bases remaining between them. Germline assignment: CDR1 SGHNT and CDR2 YYREEE (reference sequence).

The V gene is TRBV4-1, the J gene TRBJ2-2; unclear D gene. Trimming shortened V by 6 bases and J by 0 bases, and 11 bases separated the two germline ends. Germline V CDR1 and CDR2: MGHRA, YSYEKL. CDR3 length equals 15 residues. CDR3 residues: CASSRKVANTGELFF. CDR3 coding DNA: TGCGCCAGCAGTCGAAAAGTCGCGAACACCGGGGAGCTGTTTTTT.

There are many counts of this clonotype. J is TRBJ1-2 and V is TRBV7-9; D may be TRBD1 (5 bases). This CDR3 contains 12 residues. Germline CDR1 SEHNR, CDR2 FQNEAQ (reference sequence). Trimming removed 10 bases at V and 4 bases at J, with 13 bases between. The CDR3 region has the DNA TGTGCCACCTCGGGGGGAGGCTATGGCTACACCTTC. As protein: CATSGGGYGYTF.

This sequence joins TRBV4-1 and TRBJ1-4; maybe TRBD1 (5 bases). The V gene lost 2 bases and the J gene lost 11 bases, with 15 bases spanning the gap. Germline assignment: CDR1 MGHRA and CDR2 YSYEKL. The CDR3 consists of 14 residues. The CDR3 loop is CASSQQGVRIKLFF. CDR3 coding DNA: TGCGCCAGCAGCCAACAGGGAGTTCGTATTAAACTGTTTTTT.

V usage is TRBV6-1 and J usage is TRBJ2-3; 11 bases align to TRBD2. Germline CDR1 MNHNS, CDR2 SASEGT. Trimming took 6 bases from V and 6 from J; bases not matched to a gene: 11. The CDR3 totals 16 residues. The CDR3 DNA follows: TGTGCCAGCAGATCCTTAGCGGGGGGGCCGAGGGATACGCAGTATTTT. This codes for CASRSLAGGPRDTQYF.

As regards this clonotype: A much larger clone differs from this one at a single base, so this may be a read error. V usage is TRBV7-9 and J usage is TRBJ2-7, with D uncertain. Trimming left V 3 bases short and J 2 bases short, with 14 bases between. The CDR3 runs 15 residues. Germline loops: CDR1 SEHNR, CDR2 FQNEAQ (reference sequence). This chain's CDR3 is CASSLPRGGAYEQYF. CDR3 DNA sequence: TGTGCCAGCAGCTTGCCCAGAGGTGGGGCCTACGAGCAGTACTTC.